The present T cell receptor (beta chain) was sequenced within a study of shared clonotypes between healthy human individuals. Findings and caveats of the study: Collection of samples was limited to blood; tissue repertoires likely differ.

Details on this clone: Its antigen is as yet unknown. An end of the junction differs from the germline gene, which may be a read error.

All donors were Caucasian adults living in Nashville, Tennessee. The CDR3 extends over 15 amino acids. The germline gives CDR1 MNHEY, CDR2 SMNVEV (reference sequence). It was 300 ng DNA, roughly 32,000 T cell genomes, that went into each replicate PCR of unsorted PBMC. The unsorted PBMC sample used ten immunoSEQ deep assay plates. Only in-frame clones appear in the TCRdb table, and some are missing; sequencing was by immunoSEQ multiplex PCR. The sample has around 440,000 clones; approximately 71% are singletons. The genes are TRBV27 and TRBJ2-1; 7 bases match TRBD1. The receptor was derived from a woman in her thirties or forties in good health. Some clones in this sample may be carry-over from other donors' samples. Sample: PBMCs. CDR3 DNA sequence: TGTGCCAGTAGTCCCCGACAGGGTTTCTACAGTGAGCAGTTCTTC. It specifies CASSPRQGFYSEQFF.